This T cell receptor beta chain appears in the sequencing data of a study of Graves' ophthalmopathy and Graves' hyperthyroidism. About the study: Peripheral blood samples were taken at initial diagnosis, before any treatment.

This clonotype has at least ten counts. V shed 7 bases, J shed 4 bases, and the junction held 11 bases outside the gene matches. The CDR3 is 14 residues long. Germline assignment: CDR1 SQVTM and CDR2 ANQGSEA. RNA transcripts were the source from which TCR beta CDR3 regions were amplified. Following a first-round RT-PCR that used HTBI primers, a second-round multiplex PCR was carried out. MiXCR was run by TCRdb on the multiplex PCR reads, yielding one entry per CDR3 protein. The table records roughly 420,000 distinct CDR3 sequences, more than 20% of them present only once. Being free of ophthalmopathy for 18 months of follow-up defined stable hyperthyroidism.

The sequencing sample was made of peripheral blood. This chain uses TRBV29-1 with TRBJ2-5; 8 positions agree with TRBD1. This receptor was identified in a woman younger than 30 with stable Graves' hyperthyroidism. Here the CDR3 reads CSAKGAGGGETQYF. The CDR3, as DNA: TGCAGCGCCAAGGGGGCAGGGGGCGGAGAGACCCAGTACTTC.